The 16 T cell receptor beta chains in this list originate from one sample, sequenced in a study of cytomegalovirus exposure and HLA in healthy donors. Amplification used 60 Vbeta primers and 13 Jbeta primers. Clones were read by immunoSEQ multiplex PCR, and TCRdb kept only the in-frame ones, dropping some. This repertoire includes about 130,000 clones. The sample taken for sequencing was PBMCs. All receptors derive from a man aged 25-40 years in good health and CMV-seronegative.

The CDR3 DNA is TGTGCCAGCAGCGTAGGAGGTAGCGGGAGTTACCCCGGGGAGCTGTTTTTT. This encodes CASSVGGSGSYPGELFF. The genes are TRBV9 and TRBJ2-2; TRBD2 matches at 9 bases. The germline V gene encodes CDR1 SGDLS and CDR2 YYNGEE. J lost 6 bases, V lost 0 bases, and 9 bases had no gene match. CDR3 length equals 17 residues.

The chain combines TRBV30 with TRBJ2-1; 13 nucleotides align to TRBD2. CDR3 length: 15 residues. With 5 bases clipped from V and 8 bases from J, the junction kept 9 bases outside the gene matches. Germline-derived CDR1 and CDR2 are GTSNPN and SVGIG (reference sequence). CDR3 sequence (DNA): TGTGCCTGGGTTACCGGACTAGCGGGAGAAGATGAGCAGTTCTTC. It encodes CAWVTGLAGEDEQFF.

The chain carries TRBV28 and TRBJ2-7; 10 nucleotides align to TRBD1. Germline trimming cut 5 bases from V and 5 bases from J; bases unmatched to any gene: 6. Germline V CDR1 and CDR2: MDHEN, SYDVKM. The CDR3 contains 14 residues. CDR3 bases: TGTGCCAGCAGTCTAGGGACAGGGGACCACGAGCAGTACTTC. Protein product: CASSLGTGDHEQYF.

The chain uses TRBV18 and TRBJ1-2; 10 positions agree with TRBD1. The junction had 10 bases not matched to a gene; V was cut back by 5 bases and J by 7 bases. This CDR3 has 15 residues. Germline V gives CDR1 KGHSH, CDR2 LQKENI. In DNA, the CDR3 is TGTGCCAGCTCAAACTACCTCCGGGACAGGGGTGGCTACACCTTC. Its translation: CASSNYLRDRGGYTF.

This sequence joins TRBV6-1 and TRBJ2-1; TRBD2 matches at 7 bases. This CDR3 is 13 amino acids long. CDR1 MNHNS and CDR2 SASEGT come from the germline V gene. Trimming removed 6 bases from V and 5 bases from J; junction bases left unmatched: 4. CDR3 amino acids: CASRRDYHNEQFF. DNA of the CDR3: TGTGCCAGCAGGAGGGACTATCACAATGAGCAGTTCTTC.

The genes are TRBV11-2 and TRBJ1-4; no definite D call. The germline V and J ends were trimmed by 5 bases and 4 bases, with 14 bases remaining between them. The CDR3 covers 15 residues. CDR1 is SGHAT and CDR2 is FQNNGV in the germline V gene. The CDR3 DNA sequence: TGTGCCAGCAGCGTGGAGGCCCGGATTAATGAAAAACTGTTTTTT. Residues: CASSVEARINEKLFF.

The V and J genes are TRBV6-1 and TRBJ1-2; D not resolved. This CDR3 has 13 amino acids. V dropped 11 bases and J dropped 0 bases, with 13 bases sitting between them. CDR1 and CDR2 from the germline V gene are MNHNS and SASEGT. The CDR3 here is CASRPSPNYGYTF. CDR3 bases: TGTGCCTCGCGCCCTTCGCCTAACTATGGCTACACCTTC.

The chain uses TRBV28 and TRBJ1-2, with 7 positions matching TRBD1. The germline V gene has CDR1 MDHEN and CDR2 SYDVKM. V lost 6 bases, J lost 3 bases, and 10 bases stayed unmatched. This CDR3 spans 15 amino acids. In nucleotides, the CDR3 is TGTGCCAGCAGCCCATATGGACAGGTGGACTATGGCTACACCTTC. Encoded protein: CASSPYGQVDYGYTF.

The chain is built from TRBV7-6 and TRBJ2-2; weak D call: TRBD2 (5 bases). There are 15 residues in the CDR3. Germline CDR1 and CDR2: SGHVS and FNYEAQ. Trimming removed 4 bases from V and 0 bases from J, with 9 bases in between. CDR3 nucleotides: TGTGCCAGCAGCTCCCTAGCCGCGAACACCGGGGAGCTGTTTTTT. Translated, it gives CASSSLAANTGELFF.

The J gene is TRBJ2-1, the V gene TRBV14, with a weak D call TRBD2 (6 bases). The CDR3 consists of 17 residues. V was shortened by 4 bases and J by 5 bases, with 21 bases between the two germline ends. Germline values: CDR1 SGHDN, CDR2 FVKESK. CDR3 DNA sequence: TGTGCCAGCAGCCTGAGGATGCTAGCGAAATACGACAATGAGCAGTTCTTC. Its translation: CASSLRMLAKYDNEQFF.

The chain uses TRBV11-2 and TRBJ2-7, with a weak D call TRBD1 (5 bases). Germline V gene data show CDR1 as SGHAT and CDR2 as FQNNGV. The V and J ends lost 0 bases and 3 bases respectively, with 15 bases between them. The CDR3 sequence is 16 residues long. The CDR3, as DNA: TGTGCCAGCAGCTTAGAAGGGGCTAGAGGATACTACGAGCAGTACTTC. It specifies CASSLEGARGYYEQYF.

V gene TRBV7-2 combines with J gene TRBJ1-4; 7 positions match TRBD1. CDR1 and CDR2 from the germline V gene are SGHTA and FQGNSA. Trimming cost V 6 bases and J 8 bases; bases outside gene matches: 12. The CDR3 extends over 15 amino acids. The CDR3 coding sequence is TGTGCCAGCAGTTCAGACAGGGAGGATCCCGAAAAACTGTTTTTT. Amino acids: CASSSDREDPEKLFF. Full variable domain (rest looked up from reference TRBV7-2 and TRBJ1-4): GAGVSQSPSNKVTEKGKDVELRCDPISGHTALYWYRQSLGQGLEFLIYFQGNSAPDKSGLPSDRFSAERTGGSVSTLTIQRTQQEDSAVYLCASSSDREDPEKLFFGSGTQLSVL.

The chain links TRBV11-2 to TRBJ1-5; no definite D call. Per the germline V gene, CDR1 is SGHAT and CDR2 is FQNNGV. This CDR3 has 14 amino acids. Trimming stripped 5 bases from V and 8 bases from J, with 16 bases between. As DNA, the CDR3 is TGTGCCAGCAGCCGAGGGAGGCCTCTCGAGCCCCAGCATTTT. This codes for CASSRGRPLEPQHF.

The CDR3 spells CASSRRAGGYSNQPQHF. The CDR3 DNA reads TGTGCCAGCAGCCGACGAGCAGGAGGTTATAGCAATCAGCCCCAGCATTTT. V and J are TRBV5-6 and TRBJ1-5; D is undetermined. The germline gives CDR1 SGHDT, CDR2 YYEEEE. With 4 bases removed from V and 0 bases from J, the gap between germline ends came to 17 bases. The CDR3 loop spans 17 amino acids.

CDR3 DNA sequence: TGTGCCAGCAGCCCTGGACTAGACACAGATACGCAGTATTTT. Translation gives CASSPGLDTDTQYF. The chain carries TRBV14 and TRBJ2-3; 7 bases align to TRBD2. The CDR3 loop spans 14 amino acids. V lost 4 bases to trimming and J lost 2 bases; unmatched junction nucleotides: 3. Germline values: CDR1 SGHDN, CDR2 FVKESK.

The V gene is TRBV5-1, the J gene TRBJ2-2; 13 positions agree with TRBD2. CDR1 and CDR2 from the germline V gene are SGHRS and YFSETQ. V lost 3 bases to trimming and J lost 7 bases; unmatched junction nucleotides: 6. The CDR3 is 16 amino acids. CDR3 in DNA: TGCGCCAGCAGCTCCGGGACTAGCGGGATTAGCGGGGAGCTGTTTTTT. Translation: CASSSGTSGISGELFF.